These 14 T cell receptor beta chains originate from one sample sequenced in a study of blood T cells in healthy people across ages. Alongside a J-beta primer mix, a sample-barcoded 5' primer served in a second PCR lasting 7 to 11 cycles. One entry per CDR3 protein, called by TCRdb with MiXCR from the 5' RACE reads. Of about 680,000 distinct CDR3 sequences detected, 45% to 50% appear once; the ten largest clones hold around 32%. The specimen was blood. These receptors originate from a woman aged 55-75 years in good health.

A few counts support this clonotype. This chain links TRBV28 with TRBJ2-3; D is unresolved. The CDR3 runs 15 residues. V was clipped by 1 base and J by 3 bases, with 11 bases between them. Per germline, CDR1 MDHEN and CDR2 SYDVKM. CDR3 sequence (DNA): TGTGCCAGCAGTTTATCACTCGGAGATACAGATACGCAGTATTTT. This codes for CASSLSLGDTDTQYF. Full variable domain (remainder filled in from reference TRBV28 and TRBJ2-3): DVKVTQSSRYLVKRTGEKVFLECVQDMDHENMFWYRQDPGLGLRLIYFSYDVKMKEKGDIPEGYSVSREKKERFSLILESASTNQTSMYLCASSLSLGDTDTQYFGPGTRLTVL.

This clonotype was counted a few times. The V call is TRBV7-3, the J call TRBJ2-3; D remains ambiguous. V was clipped by 5 bases and J by 2 bases, with 8 bases between them. Per germline, CDR1 SGHTA and CDR2 FQGTGA. CDR3 length equals 13 residues. The CDR3 sequence is CASSPTNTDTQYF. CDR3 DNA sequence: TGTGCCAGCAGCCCCACTAACACAGATACGCAGTATTTT.

CDR3 in amino acids: CSVVAANYGYTF. CDR3 in DNA: TGCAGCGTTGTGGCTGCAAACTATGGCTACACCTTC. The V call is TRBV29-1, the J call TRBJ1-2; D is ambiguous. CDR3 length: 12 amino acids. V lost 4 bases and J 2 bases, leaving 8 bases between the germline ends. The germline V gene encodes CDR1 SQVTM and CDR2 ANQGSEA.

The chain combines TRBV7-9 with TRBJ2-5; the match to TRBD1 covers 7 bases. CDR1 is SEHNR, CDR2 FQNEAQ, per germline (reference sequence). After removal of 0 bases from V and 5 bases from J, the junction contained 6 bases not matched to a gene. The CDR3 has 15 residues. The CDR3 DNA reads TGTGCCAGCAGCTTAGCGCGTCAGGGGGTGGAGACCCAGTACTTC. It is translated as CASSLARQGVETQYF.

The chain uses TRBV6-5 and TRBJ2-1; TRBD2 aligns across 7 bases. The V and J ends lost 6 bases and 8 bases, in that order; junction bases with no gene match: 7. Per the germline V gene, CDR1 is MNHEY and CDR2 is SVGAGI. The CDR3 covers 13 residues. CDR3: CASSKTSLYEQFF. As DNA, the CDR3 is TGTGCCAGCAGCAAGACTAGCTTGTATGAGCAGTTCTTC.

This clonotype was counted ten times or more. V usage is TRBV5-1 and J usage is TRBJ2-1; 8 positions match TRBD2. Germline trimming cut 0 bases from V and 8 bases from J; bases unmatched to any gene: 4. Looked up from germline, CDR1 is SGHRS and CDR2 is YFSETQ. This CDR3 is 14 amino acids long. In DNA, the CDR3 is TGCGCCAGCAGCTTGGCCGGAGCGGGGGATGAGCAGTTCTTC. Translation: CASSLAGAGDEQFF.

The rearrangement joins TRBV19 to TRBJ2-7, with D perhaps matching TRBD1 or TRBD2 (5 bases each). V lost 6 bases and J lost 0, with 12 bases in between. This CDR3 contains 14 residues. Germline-derived CDR1 and CDR2 are LNHDA and SQIVND (reference sequence). In nucleotides, the CDR3 is TGTGCCAGTAGGGGGGACGCTAACTCCTACGAGCAGTACTTC. Residues: CASRGDANSYEQYF.

This clonotype was observed at least ten times. V and J are TRBV12-3 or TRBV12-4 and TRBJ2-3; the match to TRBD1 covers 9 bases. This CDR3 is 15 amino acids long. The J segment lost 2 bases and the V segment lost 5 bases, leaving 5 bases of the junction unmatched. The CDR3 reads CASSPQGALTDTQYF. The CDR3 DNA is TGTGCCAGCAGTCCACAGGGGGCTCTCACAGATACGCAGTATTTT.

The chain joins TRBV29-1 to TRBJ2-3, with D maybe TRBD2 (6 bases). Per germline, CDR1 SQVTM and CDR2 ANQGSEA. The CDR3 spans 15 residues. V dropped 1 base and J dropped 2 bases, with 13 bases sitting between them. The CDR3 DNA sequence: TGCAGCGTTGAAGGAGGTAGCGGACCCACAGATACGCAGTATTTT. Amino acid sequence: CSVEGGSGPTDTQYF.

The gene calls are TRBV7-3 and TRBJ2-3; 10 nucleotides line up with TRBD2. The CDR3 totals 16 residues. V was pared by 5 bases and J by 4 bases, with 9 bases of the junction left unmatched. Germline CDR1 SGHTA, CDR2 FQGTGA. The chain's CDR3 is CASSPGPSGSADTQYF. Here the CDR3 DNA reads TGTGCCAGCAGCCCCGGACCTAGCGGGAGTGCAGATACGCAGTATTTT.

The chain recombines TRBV6-2 or TRBV6-3 with TRBJ2-4; the D gene is possibly TRBD2 (5 bases). The DNA matches TRBJ2-7 better at its end, which makes the J call doubtful. This CDR3 contains 14 residues. Germline assignment: CDR1 MNHEY and CDR2 SVGEGT. The CDR3 sequence is CASSWGSASYEQYF. The CDR3 coding sequence is TGTGCCAGCAGTTGGGGTAGCGCCTCCTACGAGCAGTACTTC.

This clonotype was observed a handful of times. The genes are TRBV4-3 and TRBJ2-7; 9 nucleotides align to TRBD2. Germline values: CDR1 LGHNA, CDR2 YSLEER. The J segment lost 0 bases and the V segment lost 4 bases, leaving 16 bases of the junction unmatched. CDR3 length: 19 amino acids. The CDR3 nucleotides are TGCGCCAGCAGCCCGTATAATTCAGCGGGGGGCTCGAGCTCCTACGAGCAGTACTTC. Its protein is CASSPYNSAGGSSSYEQYF.

The V call is TRBV29-1, the J call TRBJ2-7; 9 positions agree with TRBD2. The CDR3 is 13 residues long. The trim removed 7 bases at V and 7 bases at J, leaving 11 bases unmatched. Germline CDR1 SQVTM, CDR2 ANQGSEA. The CDR3 DNA reads as TGCAGCGGCAATAGCGGGAGTATGCATGAGCAGTACTTC. Its translation: CSGNSGSMHEQYF.

This clonotype was detected only a few times. The rearrangement joins TRBV20-1 to TRBJ1-2, with TRBD1 matching over 7 bases. Per germline, CDR1 DFQATT and CDR2 SNEGSKA (reference sequence). The junction had 5 bases not matched to a gene; V was cut back by 4 bases and J by 3 bases. The CDR3 runs 13 residues. The CDR3 bases are TGCAGTGCTAAGCCCGGGACAGACTATGGCTACACCTTC. Translating gives CSAKPGTDYGYTF.